Included here is one T cell receptor beta chain sequence, with context. Its antigen remains undetermined. Per-base qualities were not stored, and no clone one base away is much larger. This entry comes from a study of blood T cell repertoires in COVID-19 (dated by TCRdb to about 2020). Background on the whole study: Samples covering the acute and convalescent phases of COVID-19 were provided by collaborators in the United States, Italy and Spain. Deeply sampled blood TCRbeta repertoires from subjects exposed to, actively infected with, or recovered from COVID-19 were included in the dataset. Sample metadata almost always included a de-identified subject ID, COVID-19 status, age in years and sex. The samples were drawn from two sources: the first 160 participants of the ongoing ImmuneRACE study, and some 1,300 subjects contributed by 6 global collaborators. HLA class I and class II types, where available, came from metadata supplied by the sample provider rather than from assay-based typing. The material from the prospective study consisted of cDNA or gDNA derived from T cells, B-cell-depleted T cells, or PBMCs. A freely available public database, intended as a resource for researchers studying the immune response to SARS-CoV-2, is where the repertoires were released.

In the prospective study, participants were roughly 18 to 95 years old, resided in 25 or so geographic areas of the United States, and were enrolled through a virtual design. In the prospective study, cohorts were assigned on the basis of participant-reported clinical history obtained from a screening survey and a study questionnaire. Recovered participants in ImmuneRACE Cohort 3 were defined by two consecutive negative NP/OP PCR tests, clearance by a healthcare professional, or resolution of symptoms. Each participant in the prospective study had whole blood, serum and a nasopharyngeal or oropharyngeal swab collected by mobile phlebotomists. Over a 2-month period, participants in the prospective study had the option of providing additional blood draws and questionnaires. Prospective study blood samples were shipped either frozen or at room temperature before DNA extraction. TCRbeta CDR3 regions were amplified from genomic DNA using the immunoSEQ Assay, a bias-controlled multiplex PCR. As for the original processing: The number of nucleated cells in each sample was estimated by amplification of reference gene primers within the assay. Sequence reads were collapsed and filtered to measure the absolute abundance of every unique TCRbeta CDR3 rearrangement. For each sample, productive Simpson clonality was calculated by taking the square root of Simpson's diversity index across productive rearrangements. The table comes from immuneACCESS by way of TCRdb, which keeps in-frame sequences with V and J called. Part of the clones is missing from these tables; in studies checked, under half for an unresolved V gene and the rest for unknown reasons. V and J calls and clone size are copied from that table; D and trimming were computed from the DNA. Within this sample are a few hundred thousand clones, with around nine tenths of them counted one time only. Around 9.3% of the sample is in the top ten clones.

Broader findings and caveats from the paper: The amount of clinical and demographic metadata varied by source and participant and was provided uncurated.

For CDR1 and CDR2, the germline V gene lists SGHNT and YENEEA. Trimmed from V: 5 bases; trimmed from J: 0 bases; junction bases lacking a gene match: 11. The CDR3 contains 18 residues, cysteine and phenylalanine counted. Here the CDR3 DNA is all that survives: 54 bases in frame from base 1. The sequence was obtained from a woman aged 50 to 60 who had recovered from COVID-19. The rearrangement joined TRBV11-3 to TRBJ2-1, with 9 bases matching TRBD1. The sequenced material came from PBMCs or T cells enriched from blood (not recorded which). The nucleotides read TGTGCCAGCAGCCCCTACCCGGGACAGGGTAGCTCCTACAATGAGCAGTTCTTC. This gives the protein CASSPYPGQGSSYNEQFF. The reference TRBV11-3 and TRBJ2-1 proteins fill in what lies around the CDR3, so the full variable domain reads EAGVVQSPRYKIIEKKQPVAFWCNPISGHNTLYWYLQNLGQGPELLIRYENEEAVDDSQLPKDRFSAERLKGVDSTLKIQPAELGDSAVYLCASSPYPGQGSSYNEQFFGPGTRLTVL.